The present T cell receptor beta chain was sequenced within a study of molecular identifiers for immune sequencing clone quantification. Study summary: In the replicates, RNA derived from about 20,000 or 100,000 naive CD8 cells was divided into five parts, and four were sequenced.

Worth noting for this clonotype: Its target is unknown.

The ends were cut back, 4 bases at V and 2 bases at J, with 21 bases in the middle. CDR3 length: 18 residues. Germline CDR1 and CDR2: SGHDT and YYEEEE. Findings and limits, study-wide: Effector cells kept over 98% of their molecules in clones above 20 RNA copies, while naive cells kept under 1% there.

Naive CD8 libraries came from approximately 20,000 to 980,000 sorted cells with 10%, 30% or 50% RNA. For naive CD8 T cells, sorting used the CD8+CD4-CCR7+CD45RA+ phenotype. TCRdb re-called the PCR reads with MiXCR, one entry per CDR3 protein. The data hold about 500,000 distinct CDR3 sequences, with under 30% observed a single time. This chain links TRBV5-6 with TRBJ1-4; a weak D match, TRBD1 (5 bases). This TCR derives from a human donor in good health. Some libraries in this study had Jurkat cell RNA spiked in. The sample was naive CD8+ T cells from blood, with Jurkat cell RNA spiked in. Subset defined: FACS-sorted CD8+CD4-CCR7+CD45RA+ naive T cells. CDR3 bases: TGTGCCAGCAGCCCCTGGGGGGGTATGGGCTGGACTAATGAAAAACTGTTTTTT. Protein: CASSPWGGMGWTNEKLFF.